This TCR beta chain was captured in a study of OX40 agonist ivuxolimab in advanced cancers. Per the germline V gene, CDR1 is PRHDT and CDR2 is FYEKMQ (reference sequence). V was cut by 1 base and J by 5 bases, with 1 base left in between. This CDR3 spans 11 amino acids. Sequencing used immunoSEQ multiplex PCR; TCRdb keeps in-frame clones, though not all of them. The top ten hold more than 2% of the sample, which has tens of thousands of clones, more than 75% seen once. This clonotype originated in an adult with an advanced solid tumor such as melanoma, head and neck, liver or kidney cancer. The material sequenced was CD4+ or CD8+ T cells sorted from blood, taken in a trial of the OX40 agonist ivuxolimab. The chain uses TRBV13 and TRBJ2-3; D remains ambiguous. This chain's CDR3 is CASSLEDTQYF. As DNA, the CDR3 is TGTGCCAGCAGCTTAGAAGATACGCAGTATTTT.